This T cell receptor (beta chain) was recorded in a study of blood T cell repertoires in COVID-19. In the study overall: The cDNA or gDNA used as material had been derived from T cells, B-cell-depleted T cells, or PBMCs.

Original methodology: Amplification of reference gene primers was used by the study to estimate nucleated cell counts. Clones were sequenced by immunoSEQ multiplex PCR, and TCRdb holds only the in-frame ones, with some missing. D and trimming were read from the DNA, whereas the V and J calls and clone size are those reported in that table. The table includes 150,000 to 170,000 clones, about 80% detected once. Participant age was roughly 18 to 95 years, and participants resided in approximately 24 US areas. Cohort 3 recovered donors had two negative PCRs, clearance, or symptom resolution. CDR3 length equals 17 residues. Germline V gene sequence: CDR1 LNHDA, CDR2 SQIVND (reference sequence). The V and J ends lost 6 bases and 6 bases respectively, with 24 bases between them.

The chain combines TRBV19 with TRBJ1-5; tentatively, D is TRBD1 (6 bases). This TCR derives from a man between 50 and 59 years old who had recovered from COVID-19. The sequenced material came from PBMCs or T cells enriched from blood (not recorded which). In DNA form, the CDR3 reads TGTGCCAGTAGATTGTCCCCAAACAGGGCAGACGGTCAGCCCCAGCATTTT. Its protein product is CASRLSPNRADGQPQHF.